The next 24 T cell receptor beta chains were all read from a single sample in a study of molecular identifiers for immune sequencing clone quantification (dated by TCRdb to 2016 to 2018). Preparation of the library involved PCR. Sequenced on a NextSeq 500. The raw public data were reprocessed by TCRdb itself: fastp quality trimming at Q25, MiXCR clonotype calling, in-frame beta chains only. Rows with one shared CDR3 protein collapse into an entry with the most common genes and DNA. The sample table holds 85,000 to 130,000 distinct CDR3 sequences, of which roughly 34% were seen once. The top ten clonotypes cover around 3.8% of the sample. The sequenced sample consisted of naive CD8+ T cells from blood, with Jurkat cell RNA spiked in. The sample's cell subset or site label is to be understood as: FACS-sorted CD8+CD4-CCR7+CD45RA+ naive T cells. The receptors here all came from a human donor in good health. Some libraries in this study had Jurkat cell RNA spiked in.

CDR3 DNA: TGTGCCAGCAGCGTAGAGGCCTCCTACGAGCAGTACTTC. It codes for CASSVEASYEQYF. This rearrangement joins TRBV9 to TRBJ2-7, with D unclear. V was trimmed by 0 bases and J by 0 bases, leaving 4 bases between them. The V gene's germline CDR1 is SGDLS and CDR2 YYNGEE. CDR3 length: 13 amino acids.

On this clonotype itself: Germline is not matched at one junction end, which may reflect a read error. CDR3 sequence (DNA): TGTGCCAGCTCACCTTACAGAATGATCCAAGAGACCCTGTACTTC. This codes for CASSPYRMIQETLYF. The chain has TRBV18 and TRBJ2-5; no clear D. CDR3 length equals 15 residues. Looked up from germline, CDR1 is KGHSH and CDR2 is LQKENI.

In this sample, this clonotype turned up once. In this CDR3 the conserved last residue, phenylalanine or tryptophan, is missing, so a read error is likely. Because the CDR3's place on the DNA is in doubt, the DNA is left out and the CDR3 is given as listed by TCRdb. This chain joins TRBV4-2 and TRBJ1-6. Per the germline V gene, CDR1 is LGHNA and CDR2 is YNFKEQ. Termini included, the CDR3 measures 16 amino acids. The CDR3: CASCRAESSYNSPLLI.

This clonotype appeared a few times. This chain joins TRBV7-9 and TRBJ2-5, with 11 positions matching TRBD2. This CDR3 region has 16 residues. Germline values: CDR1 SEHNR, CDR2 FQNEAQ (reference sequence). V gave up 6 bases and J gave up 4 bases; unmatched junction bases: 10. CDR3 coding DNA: TGTGCCAGCAGTTTCAGGACTAGCGGGTCACGAGAGACCCAGTACTTC. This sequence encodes CASSFRTSGSRETQYF.

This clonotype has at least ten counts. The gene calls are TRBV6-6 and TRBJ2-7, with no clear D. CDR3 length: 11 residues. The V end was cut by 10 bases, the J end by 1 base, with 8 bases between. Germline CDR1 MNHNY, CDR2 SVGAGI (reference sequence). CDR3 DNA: TGTGCCACCACGAGGTCCTACGAGCAGTACTTC. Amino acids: CATTRSYEQYF.

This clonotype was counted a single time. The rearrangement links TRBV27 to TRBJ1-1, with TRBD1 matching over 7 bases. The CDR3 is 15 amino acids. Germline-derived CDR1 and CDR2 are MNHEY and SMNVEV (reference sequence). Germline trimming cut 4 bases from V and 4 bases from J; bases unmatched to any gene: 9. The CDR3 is CASSSSPQGPTEAFF. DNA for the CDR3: TGTGCCAGCAGTTCCTCACCACAGGGGCCCACTGAAGCTTTCTTT.

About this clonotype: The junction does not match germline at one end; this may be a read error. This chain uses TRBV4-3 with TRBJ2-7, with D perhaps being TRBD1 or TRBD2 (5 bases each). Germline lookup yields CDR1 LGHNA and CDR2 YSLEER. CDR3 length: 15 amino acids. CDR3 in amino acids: CASNPTGRGGYAQYF. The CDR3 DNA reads TGCGCCAGCAACCCAACGGGAAGGGGCGGTTACGCGCAGTACTTC.

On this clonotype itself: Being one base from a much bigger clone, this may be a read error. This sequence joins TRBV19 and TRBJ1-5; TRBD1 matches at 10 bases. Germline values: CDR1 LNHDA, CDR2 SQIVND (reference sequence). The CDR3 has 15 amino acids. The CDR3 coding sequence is TGTGACAGTATACCGGGACAGGGGTTCGATCAGCCCCAGCATTTT. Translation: CDSIPGQGFDQPQHF. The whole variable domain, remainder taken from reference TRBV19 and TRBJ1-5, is DGGITQSPKYLFRKEGQNVTLSCEQNLNHDAMYWYRQDPGQGLRLIYYSQIVNDFQKGDIAEGYSVSREKKESFPLTVTSAQKNPTAFYLCDSIPGQGFDQPQHFGDGTRLSIL.

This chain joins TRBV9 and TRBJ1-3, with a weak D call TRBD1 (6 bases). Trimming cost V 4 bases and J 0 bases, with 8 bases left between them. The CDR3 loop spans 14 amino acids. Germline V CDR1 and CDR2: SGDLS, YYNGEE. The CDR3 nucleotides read TGTGCCAGCAGCCTAGGGGGCTCTGGAAACACCATATATTTT. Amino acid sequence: CASSLGGSGNTIYF.

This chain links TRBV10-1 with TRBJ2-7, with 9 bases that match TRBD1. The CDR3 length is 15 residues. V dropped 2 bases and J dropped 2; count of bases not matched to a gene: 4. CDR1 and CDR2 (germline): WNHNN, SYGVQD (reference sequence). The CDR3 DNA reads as TGCGCCAGCAGTGAGCGGACAGGGGTACCCTACGAGCAGTACTTC. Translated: CASSERTGVPYEQYF.

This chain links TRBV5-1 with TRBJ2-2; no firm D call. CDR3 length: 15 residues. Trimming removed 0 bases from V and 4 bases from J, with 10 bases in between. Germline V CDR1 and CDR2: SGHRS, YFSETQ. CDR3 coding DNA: TGCGCCAGCAGCTTGGGGTCGGTCCGCACCGGGGAGCTGTTTTTT. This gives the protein CASSLGSVRTGELFF.

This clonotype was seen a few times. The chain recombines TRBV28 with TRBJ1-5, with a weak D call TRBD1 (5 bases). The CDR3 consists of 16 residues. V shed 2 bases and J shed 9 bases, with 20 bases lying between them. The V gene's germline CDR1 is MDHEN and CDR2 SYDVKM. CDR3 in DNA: TGTGCCAGCAGTTTACGGACACCCGCTCGGGGAAGGCCCCAGCATTTT. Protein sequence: CASSLRTPARGRPQHF.

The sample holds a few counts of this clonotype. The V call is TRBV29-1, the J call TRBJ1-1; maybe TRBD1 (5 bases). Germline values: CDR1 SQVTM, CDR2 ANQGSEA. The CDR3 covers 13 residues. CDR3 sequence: CCARWAGGTEAFF. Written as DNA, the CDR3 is TGCTGCGCTCGATGGGCCGGGGGCACTGAAGCTTTCTTT.

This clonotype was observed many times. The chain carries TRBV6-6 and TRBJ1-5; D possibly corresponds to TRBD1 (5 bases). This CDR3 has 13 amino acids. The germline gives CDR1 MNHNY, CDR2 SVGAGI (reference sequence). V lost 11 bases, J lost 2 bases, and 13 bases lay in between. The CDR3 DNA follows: TGTGCCGCCAATAGGGGCGGCAATCAGCCCCAGCATTTT. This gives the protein CAANRGGNQPQHF.

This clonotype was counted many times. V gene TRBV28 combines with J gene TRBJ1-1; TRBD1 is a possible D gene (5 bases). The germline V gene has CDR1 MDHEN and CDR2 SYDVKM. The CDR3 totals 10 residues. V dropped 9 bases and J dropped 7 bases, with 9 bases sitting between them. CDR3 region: CASLGLEAFF. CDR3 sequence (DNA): TGTGCCAGTCTGGGACTTGAAGCTTTCTTT.

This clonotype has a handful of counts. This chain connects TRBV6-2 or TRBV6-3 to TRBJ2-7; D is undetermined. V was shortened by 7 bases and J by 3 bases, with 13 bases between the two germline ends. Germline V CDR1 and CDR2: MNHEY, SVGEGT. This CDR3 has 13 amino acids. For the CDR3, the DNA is TGTGCCAGCAATACCGGACGCCACTACGAGCAGTACTTC. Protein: CASNTGRHYEQYF.

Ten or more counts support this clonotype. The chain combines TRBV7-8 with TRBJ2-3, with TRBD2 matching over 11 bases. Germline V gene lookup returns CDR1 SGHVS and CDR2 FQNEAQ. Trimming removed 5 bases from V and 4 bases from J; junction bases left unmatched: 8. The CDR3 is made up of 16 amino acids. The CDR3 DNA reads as TGTGCCAGCAGCGAAACTAGCGGGAGAACGGCAGATACGCAGTATTTT. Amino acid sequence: CASSETSGRTADTQYF.

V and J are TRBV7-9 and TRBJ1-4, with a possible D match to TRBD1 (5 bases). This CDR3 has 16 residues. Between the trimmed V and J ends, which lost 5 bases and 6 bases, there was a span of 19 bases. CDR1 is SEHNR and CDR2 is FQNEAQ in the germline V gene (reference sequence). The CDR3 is CASSPSFGGVDEKLFF. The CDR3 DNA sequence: TGTGCCAGCAGCCCATCGTTCGGGGGGGTTGATGAAAAACTGTTTTTT.

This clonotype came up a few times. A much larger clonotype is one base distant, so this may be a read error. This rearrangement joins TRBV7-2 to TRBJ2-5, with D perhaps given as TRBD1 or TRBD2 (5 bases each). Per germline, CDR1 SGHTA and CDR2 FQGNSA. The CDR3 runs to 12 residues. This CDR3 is CASTGDQEPQYF. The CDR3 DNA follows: TGTGCCAGCACCGGGGACCAAGAGCCCCAGTACTTC.

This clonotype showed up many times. The CDR3 loop is CASSFLGGNQPQHF. The CDR3 coding sequence is TGTGCCAGCAGTTTTCTGGGGGGCAATCAGCCCCAGCATTTT. J is TRBJ1-5 and V is TRBV28, with TRBD1 as a possible D gene (5 bases). V was trimmed by 3 bases and J by 2 bases, leaving 8 bases between them. CDR3 length: 14 amino acids. The germline V gene encodes CDR1 MDHEN and CDR2 SYDVKM.

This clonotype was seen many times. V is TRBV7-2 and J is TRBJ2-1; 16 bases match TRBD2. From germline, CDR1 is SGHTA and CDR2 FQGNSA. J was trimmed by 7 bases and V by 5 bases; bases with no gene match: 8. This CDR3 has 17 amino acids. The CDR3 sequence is CASSKGLAGGQRNEQFF. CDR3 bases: TGTGCCAGCAGCAAGGGACTAGCGGGAGGGCAAAGGAATGAGCAGTTCTTC.

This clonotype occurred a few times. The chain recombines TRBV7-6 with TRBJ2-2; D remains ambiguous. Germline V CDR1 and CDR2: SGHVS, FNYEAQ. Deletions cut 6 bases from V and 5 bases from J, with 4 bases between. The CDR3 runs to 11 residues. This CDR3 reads CASRQTGELFF. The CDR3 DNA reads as TGTGCCAGCAGACAAACCGGGGAGCTGTTTTTT.

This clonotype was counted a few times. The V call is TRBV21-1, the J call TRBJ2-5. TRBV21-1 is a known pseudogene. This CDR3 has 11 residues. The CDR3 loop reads CASSRGQTQYF. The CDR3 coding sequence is TGTGCCAGCAGCAGAGGACAGACCCAGTACTTC.

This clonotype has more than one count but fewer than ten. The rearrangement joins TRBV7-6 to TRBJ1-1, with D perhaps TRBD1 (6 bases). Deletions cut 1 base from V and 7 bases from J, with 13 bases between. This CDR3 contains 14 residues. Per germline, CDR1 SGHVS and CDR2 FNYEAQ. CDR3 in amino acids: CASSLGWGRGEAFF. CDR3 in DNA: TGTGCCAGCAGCTTAGGCTGGGGGCGAGGTGAAGCTTTCTTT.